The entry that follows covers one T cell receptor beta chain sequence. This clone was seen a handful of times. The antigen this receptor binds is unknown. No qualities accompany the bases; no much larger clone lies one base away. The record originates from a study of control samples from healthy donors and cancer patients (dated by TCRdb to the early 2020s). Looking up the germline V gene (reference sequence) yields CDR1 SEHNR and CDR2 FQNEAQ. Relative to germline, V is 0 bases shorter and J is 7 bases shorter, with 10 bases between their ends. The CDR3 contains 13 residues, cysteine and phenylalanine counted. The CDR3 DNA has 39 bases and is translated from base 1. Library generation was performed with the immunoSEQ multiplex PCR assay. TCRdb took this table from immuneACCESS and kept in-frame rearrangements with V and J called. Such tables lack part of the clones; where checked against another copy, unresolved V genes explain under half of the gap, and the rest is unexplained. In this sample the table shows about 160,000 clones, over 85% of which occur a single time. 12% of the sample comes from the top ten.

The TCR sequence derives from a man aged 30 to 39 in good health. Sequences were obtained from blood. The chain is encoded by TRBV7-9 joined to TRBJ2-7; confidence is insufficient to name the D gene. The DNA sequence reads TGTGCCAGCAGCTTAGCGCGGTTGGGGGAGCAGTACTTC. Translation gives CASSLARLGEQYF.